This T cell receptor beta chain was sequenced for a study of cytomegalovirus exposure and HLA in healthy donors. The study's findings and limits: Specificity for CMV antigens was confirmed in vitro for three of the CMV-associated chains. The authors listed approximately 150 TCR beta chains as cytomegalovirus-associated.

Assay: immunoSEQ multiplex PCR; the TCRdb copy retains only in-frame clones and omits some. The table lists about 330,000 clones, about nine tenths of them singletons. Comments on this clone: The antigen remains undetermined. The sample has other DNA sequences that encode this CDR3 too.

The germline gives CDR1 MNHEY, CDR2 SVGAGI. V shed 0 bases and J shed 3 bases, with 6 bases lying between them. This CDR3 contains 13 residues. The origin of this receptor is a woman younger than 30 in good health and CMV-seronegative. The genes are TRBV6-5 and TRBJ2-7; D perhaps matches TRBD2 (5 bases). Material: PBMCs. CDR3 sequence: CASSYSGSYEQYF. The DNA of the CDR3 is TGTGCCAGCAGTTACTCGGGGAGCTACGAGCAGTACTTC.